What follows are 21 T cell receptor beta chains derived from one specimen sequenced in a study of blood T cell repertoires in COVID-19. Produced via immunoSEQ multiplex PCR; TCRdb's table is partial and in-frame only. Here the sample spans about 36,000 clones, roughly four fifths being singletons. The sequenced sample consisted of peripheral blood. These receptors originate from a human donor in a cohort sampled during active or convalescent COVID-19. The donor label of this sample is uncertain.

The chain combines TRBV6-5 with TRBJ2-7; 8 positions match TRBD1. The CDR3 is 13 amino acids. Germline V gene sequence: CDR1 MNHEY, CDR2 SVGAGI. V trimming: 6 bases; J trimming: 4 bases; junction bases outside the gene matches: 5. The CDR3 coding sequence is TGTGCCAGCAGCTTGGACAGGGAGTACGAGCAGTACTTC. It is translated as CASSLDREYEQYF.

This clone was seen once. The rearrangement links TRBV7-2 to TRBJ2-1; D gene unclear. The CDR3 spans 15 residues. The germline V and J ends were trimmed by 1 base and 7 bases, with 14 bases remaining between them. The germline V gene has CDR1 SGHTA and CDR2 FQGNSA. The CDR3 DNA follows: TGTGCCAGCAGCTTAGTTGTGGGCCGTCAAAATGAGCAGTTCTTC. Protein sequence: CASSLVVGRQNEQFF.

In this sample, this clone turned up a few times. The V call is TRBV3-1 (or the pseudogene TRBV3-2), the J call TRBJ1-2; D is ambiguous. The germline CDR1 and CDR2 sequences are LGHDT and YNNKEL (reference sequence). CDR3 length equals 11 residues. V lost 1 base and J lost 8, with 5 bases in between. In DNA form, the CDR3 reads TGTGCCAGCAGCCAAGTCGGGGGCTACACCTTC. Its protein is CASSQVGGYTF.

The DNA of the CDR3 is TGTGCCAGTAGTATAGATCAAACAGGCGCAAATCAGCCCCAGCATTTT. As protein: CASSIDQTGANQPQHF. V usage is TRBV19 and J usage is TRBJ1-5; D may be TRBD1 (5 bases). V was cut by 0 bases and J by 4 bases, with 13 bases left in between. Germline V CDR1 and CDR2: LNHDA, SQIVND (reference sequence). The CDR3 consists of 16 residues.

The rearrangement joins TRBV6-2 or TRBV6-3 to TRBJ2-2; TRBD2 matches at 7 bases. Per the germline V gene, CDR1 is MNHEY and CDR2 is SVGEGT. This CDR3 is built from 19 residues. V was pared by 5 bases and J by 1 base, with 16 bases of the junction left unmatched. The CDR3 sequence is CASSVGRLISGWNTGELFF. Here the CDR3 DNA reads TGTGCCAGCAGTGTTGGTCGGCTAATTAGCGGGTGGAACACCGGGGAGCTGTTTTTT.

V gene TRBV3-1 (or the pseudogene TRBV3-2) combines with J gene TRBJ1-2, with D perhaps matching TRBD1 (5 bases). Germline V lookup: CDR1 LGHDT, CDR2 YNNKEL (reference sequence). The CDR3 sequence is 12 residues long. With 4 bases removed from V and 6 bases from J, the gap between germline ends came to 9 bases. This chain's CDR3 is CASSRQSNGYTF. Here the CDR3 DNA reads TGTGCCAGCAGCCGACAGAGCAATGGCTACACCTTC.

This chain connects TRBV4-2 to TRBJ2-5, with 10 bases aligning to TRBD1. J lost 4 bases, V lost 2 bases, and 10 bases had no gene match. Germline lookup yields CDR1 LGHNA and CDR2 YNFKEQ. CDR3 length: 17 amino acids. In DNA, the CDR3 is TGTGCCAGCAGCCAACCCCGGGGGGACAGGGGAAGAGAGACCCAGTACTTC. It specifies CASSQPRGDRGRETQYF.

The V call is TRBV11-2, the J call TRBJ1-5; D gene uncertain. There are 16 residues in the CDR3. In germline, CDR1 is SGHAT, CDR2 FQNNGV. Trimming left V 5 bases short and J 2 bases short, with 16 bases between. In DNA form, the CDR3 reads TGTGCCAGCAGCCGGAGGAGGCAGAGGCGCAATCAGCCCCAGCATTTT. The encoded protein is CASSRRRQRRNQPQHF.

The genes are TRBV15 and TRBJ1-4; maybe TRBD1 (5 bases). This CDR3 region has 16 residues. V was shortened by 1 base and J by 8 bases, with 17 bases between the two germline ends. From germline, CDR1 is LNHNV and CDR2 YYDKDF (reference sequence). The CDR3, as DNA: TGTGCCACCAGCAGAGGAGAGGTCAGGGCGGCAGAAAAACTGTTTTTT. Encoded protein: CATSRGEVRAAEKLFF.

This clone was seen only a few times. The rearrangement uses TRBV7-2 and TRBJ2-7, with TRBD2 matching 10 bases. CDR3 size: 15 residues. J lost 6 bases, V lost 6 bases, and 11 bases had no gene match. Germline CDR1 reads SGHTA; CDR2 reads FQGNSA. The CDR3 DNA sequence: TGTGCCAGCAGAGTAGCGGGAGGCCCCAAAGGCGAGCAGTACTTC. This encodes CASRVAGGPKGEQYF.

Written as DNA, the CDR3 is TGTGCCAGCAGTCGGAGGGATACTGAAGCTTTCTTT. This translates into CASSRRDTEAFF. The J gene is TRBJ1-1, the V gene TRBV7-9; D not resolved. V was clipped by 6 bases and J by 5 bases, with 10 bases between them. The germline V gene encodes CDR1 SEHNR and CDR2 FQNEAQ (reference sequence). This CDR3 spans 12 amino acids.

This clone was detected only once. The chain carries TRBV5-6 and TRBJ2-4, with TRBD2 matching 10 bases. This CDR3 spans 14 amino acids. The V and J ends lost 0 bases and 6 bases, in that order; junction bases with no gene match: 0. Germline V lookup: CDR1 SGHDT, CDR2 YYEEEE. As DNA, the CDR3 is TGTGCCAGCAGCTTGGGGACTAGCGGAAACATTCAGTACTTC. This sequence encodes CASSLGTSGNIQYF.

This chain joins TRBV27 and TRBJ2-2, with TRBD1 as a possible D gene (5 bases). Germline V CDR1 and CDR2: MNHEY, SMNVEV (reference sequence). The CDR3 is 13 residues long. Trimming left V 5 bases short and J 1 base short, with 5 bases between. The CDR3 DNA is TGTGCCAGCAGTGGACAGAACACCGGGGAGCTGTTTTTT. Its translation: CASSGQNTGELFF.

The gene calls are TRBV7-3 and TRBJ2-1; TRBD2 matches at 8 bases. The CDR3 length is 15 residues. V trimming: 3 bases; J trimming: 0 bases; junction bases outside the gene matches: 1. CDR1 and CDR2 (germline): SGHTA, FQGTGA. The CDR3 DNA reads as TGTGCCAGCAGCTTCAGCGGGAGCTCCTACAATGAGCAGTTCTTC. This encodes CASSFSGSSYNEQFF.

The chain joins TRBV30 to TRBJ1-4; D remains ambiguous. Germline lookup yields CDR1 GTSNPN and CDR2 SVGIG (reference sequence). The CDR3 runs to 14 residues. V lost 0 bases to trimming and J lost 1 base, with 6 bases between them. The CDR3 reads CAWSVTGTNEKLFF. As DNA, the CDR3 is TGTGCCTGGAGTGTAACCGGAACTAATGAAAAACTGTTTTTT.

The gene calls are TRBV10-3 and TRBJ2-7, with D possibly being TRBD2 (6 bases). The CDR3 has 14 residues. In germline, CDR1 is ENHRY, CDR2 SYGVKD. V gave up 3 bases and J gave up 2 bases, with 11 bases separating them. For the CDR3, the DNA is TGTGCCATCAGTGACCGGGAGCCCGCCTACGAGCAGTACTTC. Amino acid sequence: CAISDREPAYEQYF.

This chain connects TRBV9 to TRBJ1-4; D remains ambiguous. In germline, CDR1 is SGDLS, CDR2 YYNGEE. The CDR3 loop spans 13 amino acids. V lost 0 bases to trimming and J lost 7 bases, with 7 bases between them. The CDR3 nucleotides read TGTGCCAGCAGCGTAGTCAGCGGTGAAAAACTGTTTTTT. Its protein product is CASSVVSGEKLFF.

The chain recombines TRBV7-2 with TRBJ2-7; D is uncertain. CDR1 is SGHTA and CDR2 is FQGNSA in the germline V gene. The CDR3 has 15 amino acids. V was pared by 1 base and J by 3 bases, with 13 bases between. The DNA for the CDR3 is TGTGCCAGCAGCTTAGTGATAGAGGTTTACTACGAGCAGTACTTC. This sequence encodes CASSLVIEVYYEQYF.

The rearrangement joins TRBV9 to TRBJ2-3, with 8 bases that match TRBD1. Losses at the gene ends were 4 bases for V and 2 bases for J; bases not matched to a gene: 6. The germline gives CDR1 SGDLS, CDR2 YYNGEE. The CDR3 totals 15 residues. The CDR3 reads CASSPRTGTTDTQYF. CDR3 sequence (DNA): TGTGCCAGCAGCCCGCGGACAGGGACCACAGATACGCAGTATTTT.

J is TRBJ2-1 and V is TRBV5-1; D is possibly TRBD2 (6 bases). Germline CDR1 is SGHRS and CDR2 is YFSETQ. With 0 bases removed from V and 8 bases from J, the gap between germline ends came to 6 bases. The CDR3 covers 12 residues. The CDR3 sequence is CASSLGLDEQFF. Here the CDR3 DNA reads TGCGCCAGCAGCTTGGGACTAGATGAGCAGTTCTTC.

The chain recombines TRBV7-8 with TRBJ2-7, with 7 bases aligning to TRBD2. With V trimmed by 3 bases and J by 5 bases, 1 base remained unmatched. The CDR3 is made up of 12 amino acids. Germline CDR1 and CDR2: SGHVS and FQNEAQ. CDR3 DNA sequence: TGTGCCAGCAGCTTCGCGGGGGACGAGCAGTACTTC. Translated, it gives CASSFAGDEQYF.